The 4 T cell receptor beta chains below were found in one sample sequenced in a study of blood T cell repertoires in COVID-19. TCRdb's table, derived via immunoSEQ multiplex PCR, lists solely in-frame clones and lacks some. This table holds nearly 110,000 clones, 85% to 95% found once. The sample taken for sequencing was peripheral blood. Source of these receptors: a woman aged 25-40 years with acute or convalescent COVID-19.

This chain links TRBV6-6 with TRBJ2-3; D is ambiguous. CDR1 is MNHNY, CDR2 SVGAGI, per germline (reference sequence). The CDR3 has 10 residues. V lost 10 bases and J lost 6, with 8 bases in between. CDR3 residues: CATSTDTQYF. The CDR3 nucleotides read TGTGCCACCTCCACTGATACGCAGTATTTT.

The rearrangement links TRBV9 to TRBJ1-4; 7 positions agree with TRBD1. V lost 0 bases and J lost 1; bases outside the gene matches: 3. This CDR3 region has 16 residues. The V gene's germline CDR1 is SGDLS and CDR2 YYNGEE. The CDR3 coding sequence is TGTGCCAGCAGCGTAGGGACAGGTCAAACTAATGAAAAACTGTTTTTT. Translated, it gives CASSVGTGQTNEKLFF.

The chain couples TRBV29-1 to TRBJ1-3, with unresolved D. The germline V gene encodes CDR1 SQVTM and CDR2 ANQGSEA. Trimming removed 4 bases at V and 0 bases at J, with 7 bases between. The CDR3 spans 13 residues. CDR3 in DNA: TGCAGCGTTGTCGACACCTCTGGAAACACCATATATTTT. Protein sequence: CSVVDTSGNTIYF.

The chain combines TRBV28 with TRBJ2-1; 11 positions match TRBD2. Germline assignment: CDR1 MDHEN and CDR2 SYDVKM. V trimming: 5 bases; J trimming: 5 bases; junction bases outside the gene matches: 17. This CDR3 comprises 19 residues. DNA for the CDR3: TGTGCCAGCAGTCCCGTTTTTGATAGCGGGAGGGCCGACAACAATGAGCAGTTCTTC. Protein product: CASSPVFDSGRADNNEQFF.